The entry below describes one T cell receptor beta chain. Its antigen is currently unknown. Assay: immunoSEQ multiplex PCR; the TCRdb copy retains only in-frame clones and omits some. Among some 100,000 clones listed, 91% were seen once. This specimen belongs to a study of T cell responses to AZD1222 COVID-19 vaccine. Whole-study findings and limits: Clonal diversity was possibly underestimated; the donors were predominantly white British and more often female. Recipients of two AZD1222 doses showed rising Spike-specific TCR breadth and depth. The study reported that nearly half of spike-specific TCRs target unmutated variant regions.

The material was peripheral blood, obtained on day 0 of AZD1222 vaccination. This TCR was recovered from an adult in good health.

The chain's CDR3 is CATSSQGNTEAFF. In DNA form, the CDR3 reads TGTGCCACCAGTTCACAGGGGAACACTGAAGCTTTCTTT. The rearrangement uses TRBV15 and TRBJ1-1; tentative D call: TRBD1 (6 bases). With 6 bases removed from V and 1 base from J, the gap between germline ends came to 9 bases. CDR1 LNHNV and CDR2 YYDKDF come from the germline V gene (reference sequence). The CDR3 length is 13 residues.